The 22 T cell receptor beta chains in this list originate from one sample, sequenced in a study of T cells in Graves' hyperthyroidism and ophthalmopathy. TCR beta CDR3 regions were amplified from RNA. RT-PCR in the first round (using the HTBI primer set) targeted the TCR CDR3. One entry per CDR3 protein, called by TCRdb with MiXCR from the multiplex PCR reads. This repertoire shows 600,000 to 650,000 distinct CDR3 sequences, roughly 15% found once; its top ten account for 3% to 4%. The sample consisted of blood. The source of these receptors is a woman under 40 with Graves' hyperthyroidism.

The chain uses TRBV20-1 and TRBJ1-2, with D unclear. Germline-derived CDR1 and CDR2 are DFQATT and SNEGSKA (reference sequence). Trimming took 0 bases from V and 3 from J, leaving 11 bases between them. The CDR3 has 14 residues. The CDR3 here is CSARDRWEDYGYTF. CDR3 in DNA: TGCAGTGCTAGAGACCGTTGGGAGGACTATGGCTACACCTTC.

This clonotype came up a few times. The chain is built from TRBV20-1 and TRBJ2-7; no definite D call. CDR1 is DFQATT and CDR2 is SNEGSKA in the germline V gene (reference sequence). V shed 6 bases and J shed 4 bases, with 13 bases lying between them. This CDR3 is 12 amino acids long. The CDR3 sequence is CSAGRRQYEQYF. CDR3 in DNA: TGCAGTGCAGGTCGCCGCCAATACGAGCAGTACTTC.

In DNA form, the CDR3 reads TGTGCCAGCAGTTTATCATGGGCAGAAGCCTACGAGCAGTACTTC. Residues: CASSLSWAEAYEQYF. The chain is built from TRBV27 and TRBJ2-7; D not certain. In germline, CDR1 is MNHEY, CDR2 SMNVEV (reference sequence). Trimming cost V 0 bases and J 2 bases, with 11 bases left between them. The CDR3 has 15 amino acids.

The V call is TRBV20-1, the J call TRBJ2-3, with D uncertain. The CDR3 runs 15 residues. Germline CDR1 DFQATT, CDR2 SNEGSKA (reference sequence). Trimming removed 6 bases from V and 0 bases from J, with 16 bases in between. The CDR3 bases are TGCAGTGCCCCCATAGAAGCGTTTAGCACAGATACGCAGTATTTT. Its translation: CSAPIEAFSTDTQYF.

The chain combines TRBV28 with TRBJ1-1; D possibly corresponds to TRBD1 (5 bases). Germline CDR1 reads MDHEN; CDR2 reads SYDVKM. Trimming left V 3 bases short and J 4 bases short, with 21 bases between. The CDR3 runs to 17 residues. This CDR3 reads CASSFPLIAPGGTEAFF. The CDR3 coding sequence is TGTGCCAGCAGTTTCCCCCTAATCGCTCCGGGGGGCACTGAAGCTTTCTTT.

The DNA for the CDR3 is TGTGCCAGCAGCACACGACTAGCTCTTTGGGATGAGCAGTTCTTC. Encoded protein: CASSTRLALWDEQFF. This chain uses TRBV9 with TRBJ2-1, with 7 bases fitting TRBD2. The germline gives CDR1 SGDLS, CDR2 YYNGEE. This CDR3 is 15 amino acids long. After removal of 4 bases from V and 8 bases from J, the junction contained 12 bases not matched to a gene.

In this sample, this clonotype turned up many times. The CDR3 sequence: CASSIWGNEASEEQYF. CDR3 sequence (DNA): TGTGCCAGCAGCATCTGGGGCAATGAGGCGTCGGAAGAGCAGTACTTC. This chain links TRBV7-9 with TRBJ2-7, with D possibly being TRBD1 (5 bases). The CDR3 contains 16 residues. Per germline, CDR1 SEHNR and CDR2 FQNEAQ (reference sequence). V dropped 5 bases and J dropped 7 bases, with 24 bases sitting between them.

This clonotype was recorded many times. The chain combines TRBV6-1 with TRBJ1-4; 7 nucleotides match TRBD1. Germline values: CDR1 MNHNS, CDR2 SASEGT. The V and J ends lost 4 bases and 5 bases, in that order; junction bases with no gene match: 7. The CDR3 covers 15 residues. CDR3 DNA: TGTGCCAGCAGTGGAAGCCGAGGGGGCAATGAAAAACTGTTTTTT. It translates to CASSGSRGGNEKLFF.

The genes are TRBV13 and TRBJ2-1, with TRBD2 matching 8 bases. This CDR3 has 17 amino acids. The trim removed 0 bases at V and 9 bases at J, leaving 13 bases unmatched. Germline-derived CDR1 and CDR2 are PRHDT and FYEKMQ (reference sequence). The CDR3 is CASSLGGRGAEGGEQFF. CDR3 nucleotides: TGTGCCAGCAGCTTAGGAGGGCGGGGGGCGGAGGGTGGTGAGCAGTTCTTC.

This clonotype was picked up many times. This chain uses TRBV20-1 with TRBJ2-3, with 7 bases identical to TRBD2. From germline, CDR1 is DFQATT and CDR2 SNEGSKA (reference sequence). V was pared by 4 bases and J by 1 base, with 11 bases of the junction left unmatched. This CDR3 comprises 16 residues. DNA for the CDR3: TGCAGTGCTACCGGGGCGGGAGATGGGGGCACAGATACGCAGTATTTT. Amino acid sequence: CSATGAGDGGTDTQYF.

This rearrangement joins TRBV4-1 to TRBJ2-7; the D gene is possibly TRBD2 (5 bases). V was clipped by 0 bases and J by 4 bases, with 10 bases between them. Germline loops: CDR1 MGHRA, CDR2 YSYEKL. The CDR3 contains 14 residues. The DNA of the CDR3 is TGCGCCAGCAGCCAAGATTTTCGGGGTTACGAGCAGTACTTC. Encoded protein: CASSQDFRGYEQYF.

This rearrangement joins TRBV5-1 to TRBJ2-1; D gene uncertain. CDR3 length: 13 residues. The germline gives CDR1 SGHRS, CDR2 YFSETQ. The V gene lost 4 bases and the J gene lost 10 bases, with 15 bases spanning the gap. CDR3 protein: CASSPGRSPEQFF. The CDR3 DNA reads TGCGCCAGCAGCCCTGGCCGATCCCCGGAGCAGTTCTTC.

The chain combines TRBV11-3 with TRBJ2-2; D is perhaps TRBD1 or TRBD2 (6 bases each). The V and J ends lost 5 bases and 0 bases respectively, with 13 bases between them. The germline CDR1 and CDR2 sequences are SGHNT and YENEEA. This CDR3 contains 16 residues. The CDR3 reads CASSGGLATNTGELFF. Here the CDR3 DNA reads TGTGCCAGCAGCGGGGGGCTAGCGACGAACACCGGGGAGCTGTTTTTT.

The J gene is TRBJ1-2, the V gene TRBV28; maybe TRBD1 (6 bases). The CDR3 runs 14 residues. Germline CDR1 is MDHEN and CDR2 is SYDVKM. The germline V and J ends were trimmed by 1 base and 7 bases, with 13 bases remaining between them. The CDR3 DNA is TGTGCCAGCAGTTTATACGGGGGGCGGGGTGGCTACACCTTC. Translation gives CASSLYGGRGGYTF.

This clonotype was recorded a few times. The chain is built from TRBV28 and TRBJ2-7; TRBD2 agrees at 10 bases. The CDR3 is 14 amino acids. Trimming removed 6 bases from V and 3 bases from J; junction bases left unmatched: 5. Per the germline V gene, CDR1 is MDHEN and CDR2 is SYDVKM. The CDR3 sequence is CASRGASGSYEQYF. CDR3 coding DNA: TGTGCCAGCAGGGGGGCTAGCGGGAGCTACGAGCAGTACTTC.

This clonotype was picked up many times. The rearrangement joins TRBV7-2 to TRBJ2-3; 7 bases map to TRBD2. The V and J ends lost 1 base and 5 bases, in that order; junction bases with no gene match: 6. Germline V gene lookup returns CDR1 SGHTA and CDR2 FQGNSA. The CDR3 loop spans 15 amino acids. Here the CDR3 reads CASSLVWAGEDTQYF. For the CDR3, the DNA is TGTGCCAGCAGCTTAGTTTGGGCGGGGGAAGATACGCAGTATTTT.

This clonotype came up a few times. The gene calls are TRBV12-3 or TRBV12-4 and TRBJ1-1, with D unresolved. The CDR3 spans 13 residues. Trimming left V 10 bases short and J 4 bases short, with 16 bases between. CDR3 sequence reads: CATLPVLGTEAFF. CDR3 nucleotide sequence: TGTGCCACCCTCCCGGTTCTGGGCACTGAAGCTTTCTTT.

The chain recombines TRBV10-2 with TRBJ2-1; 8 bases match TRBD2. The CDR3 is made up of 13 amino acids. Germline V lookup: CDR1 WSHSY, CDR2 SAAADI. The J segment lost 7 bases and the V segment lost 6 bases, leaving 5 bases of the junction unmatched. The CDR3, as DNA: TGCGCCAGCAGCGTACTAGCGGTTAATGAGCAGTTCTTC. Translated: CASSVLAVNEQFF.

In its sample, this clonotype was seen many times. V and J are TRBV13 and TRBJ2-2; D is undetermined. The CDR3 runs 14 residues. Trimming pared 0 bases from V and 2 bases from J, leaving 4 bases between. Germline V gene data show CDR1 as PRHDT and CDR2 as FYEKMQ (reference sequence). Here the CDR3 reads CASSLGTNTGELFF. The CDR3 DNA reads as TGTGCCAGCAGCTTAGGGACTAACACCGGGGAGCTGTTTTTT.

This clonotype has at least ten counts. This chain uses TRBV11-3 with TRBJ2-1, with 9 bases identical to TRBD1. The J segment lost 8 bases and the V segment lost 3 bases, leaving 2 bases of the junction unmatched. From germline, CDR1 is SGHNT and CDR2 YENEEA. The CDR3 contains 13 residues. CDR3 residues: CASSLGQGYEQFF. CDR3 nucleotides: TGTGCCAGCAGCTTGGGACAGGGATATGAGCAGTTCTTC.

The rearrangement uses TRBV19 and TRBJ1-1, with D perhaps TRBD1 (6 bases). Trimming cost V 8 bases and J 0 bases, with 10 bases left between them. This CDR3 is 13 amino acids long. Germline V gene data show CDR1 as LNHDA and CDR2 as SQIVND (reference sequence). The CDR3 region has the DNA TGTGCCAGTGGGGGCATCATGAACACTGAAGCTTTCTTT. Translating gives CASGGIMNTEAFF.

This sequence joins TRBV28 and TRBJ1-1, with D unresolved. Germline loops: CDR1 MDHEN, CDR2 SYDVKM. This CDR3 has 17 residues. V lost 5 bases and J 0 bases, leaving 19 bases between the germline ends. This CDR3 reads CASSPPDGYSLNTEAFF. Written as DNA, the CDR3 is TGTGCCAGCAGTCCCCCGGACGGCTATTCTCTGAACACTGAAGCTTTCTTT. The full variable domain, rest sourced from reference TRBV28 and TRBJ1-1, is DVKVTQSSRYLVKRTGEKVFLECVQDMDHENMFWYRQDPGLGLRLIYFSYDVKMKEKGDIPEGYSVSREKKERFSLILESASTNQTSMYLCASSPPDGYSLNTEAFFGQGTRLTVV.